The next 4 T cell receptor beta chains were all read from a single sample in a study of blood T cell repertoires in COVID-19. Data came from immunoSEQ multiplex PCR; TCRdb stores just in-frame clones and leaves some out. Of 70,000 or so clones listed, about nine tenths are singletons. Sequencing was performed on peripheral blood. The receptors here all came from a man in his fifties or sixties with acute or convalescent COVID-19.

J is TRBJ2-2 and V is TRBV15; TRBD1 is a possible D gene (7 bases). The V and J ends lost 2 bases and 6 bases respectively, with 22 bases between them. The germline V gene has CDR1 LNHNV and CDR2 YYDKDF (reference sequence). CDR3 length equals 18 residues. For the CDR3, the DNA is TGTGCCACCAGCAGACAGGAGGGGGCAGCCCGTGGGTCCGGGGAGCTGTTTTTT. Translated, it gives CATSRQEGAARGSGELFF. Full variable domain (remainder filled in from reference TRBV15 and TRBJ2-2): DAMVIQNPRYQVTQFGKPVTLSCSQTLNHNVMYWYQQKSSQAPKLLFHYYDKDFNNEADTPDNFQSRRPNTSFCFLDIRSPGLGDTAMYLCATSRQEGAARGSGELFFGEGSRLTVL.

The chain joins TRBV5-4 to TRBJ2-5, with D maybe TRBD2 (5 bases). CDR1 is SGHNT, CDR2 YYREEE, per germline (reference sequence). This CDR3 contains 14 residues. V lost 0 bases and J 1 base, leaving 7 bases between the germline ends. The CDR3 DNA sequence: TGTGCCAGCAGCTTGGATGCGGGCCAAGAGACCCAGTACTTC. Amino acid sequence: CASSLDAGQETQYF. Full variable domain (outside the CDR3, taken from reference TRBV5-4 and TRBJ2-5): ETGVTQSPTHLIKTRGQQVTLRCSSQSGHNTVSWYQQALGQGPQFIFQYYREEENGRGNFPPRFSGLQFPNYSSELNVNALELDDSALYLCASSLDAGQETQYFGPGTRLLVL.

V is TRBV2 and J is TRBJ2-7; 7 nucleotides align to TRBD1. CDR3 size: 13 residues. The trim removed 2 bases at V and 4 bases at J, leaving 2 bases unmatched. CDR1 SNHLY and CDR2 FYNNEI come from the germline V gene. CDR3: CASSEQTGYEQYV. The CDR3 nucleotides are TGTGCCAGCAGTGAACAGACAGGGTACGAGCAGTACGTC.

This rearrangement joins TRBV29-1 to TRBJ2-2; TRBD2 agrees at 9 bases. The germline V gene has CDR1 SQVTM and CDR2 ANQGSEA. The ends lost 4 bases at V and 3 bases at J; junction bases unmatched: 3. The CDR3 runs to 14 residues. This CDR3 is CSVVSSGDTGELFF. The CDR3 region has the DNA TGCAGCGTTGTTTCTAGCGGGGACACCGGGGAGCTGTTTTTT.